This T cell receptor beta chain is from a study of CD8+ T cells in alopecia areata. Overall study results and limits: How baseline CD8+ expansion relates to response remains uncertain (there was one nonresponder).

In regard to this clone: Its antigen remains unidentified.

This CDR3 contains 10 residues. The V gene end was trimmed by 7 bases and the J gene end by 4 bases; junction bases not matched to a gene: 1. From germline, CDR1 is DFQATT and CDR2 SNEGSKA (reference sequence). cDNA reverse transcribed from extracted RNA served as the sequencing template. TCRdb keeps only in-frame clones here, not all; method: immunoSEQ multiplex PCR. The table includes about 210,000 clones, roughly 40% detected once. The treatment here: oral pan-JAK inhibitor, 5-10 mg twice daily. The chain carries TRBV20-1 and TRBJ2-7, with 7 bases lining up with TRBD1. The sample was CD4+ T cells sorted from blood, taken at approximately week 39, from a patient treated with tofacitinib. The clonotype originates from a human donor with alopecia areata. The CDR3 sequence: CSGQGYEQYF. The CDR3 bases are TGCAGTGGACAGGGTTACGAGCAGTACTTC.